A single sample gave rise to the 9 T cell receptor beta chains below, sequenced in a study of blood T cell repertoires in COVID-19. Produced via immunoSEQ multiplex PCR; TCRdb's table is partial and in-frame only. The sample holds around 200,000 clones, roughly nine tenths seen once. Sequenced material: peripheral blood. These receptors were taken from a man aged 35 to 55 with acute or convalescent COVID-19.

The J gene is TRBJ2-1, the V gene TRBV11-2; 9 bases agree with TRBD1. CDR1 SGHAT and CDR2 FQNNGV come from the germline V gene. V shed 3 bases and J 4 bases; nucleotides not matched to a gene: 4. The length of the CDR3 is 15 residues. The CDR3 loop reads CASSFPGTGYNEQFF. CDR3 nucleotide sequence: TGTGCCAGCAGCTTCCCCGGGACAGGGTACAATGAGCAGTTCTTC.

This rearrangement joins TRBV7-9 to TRBJ2-4; 7 bases line up with TRBD2. The germline V gene encodes CDR1 SEHNR and CDR2 FQNEAQ (reference sequence). With V trimmed by 6 bases and J by 3 bases, 8 bases remained unmatched. The CDR3 is 15 residues long. CDR3 loop: CASSTEGGYKNIQYF. The CDR3 nucleotides read TGTGCCAGCAGTACCGAGGGAGGGTACAAAAACATTCAGTACTTC.

The V and J genes are TRBV13 and TRBJ1-2, with D unresolved. The CDR3 loop spans 14 amino acids. Germline V gives CDR1 PRHDT, CDR2 FYEKMQ (reference sequence). V lost 0 bases and J 4 bases, leaving 9 bases between the germline ends. CDR3 DNA: TGTGCCAGCAGCTTAGGCCGGGGAATCTATGGCTACACCTTC. Residues: CASSLGRGIYGYTF.

The rearrangement joins TRBV6-6 to TRBJ2-7, with no clear D. The CDR3 contains 12 residues. Trimming removed 6 bases at V and 2 bases at J, with 8 bases between. Germline CDR1 MNHNY, CDR2 SVGAGI (reference sequence). The CDR3: CASRRDTYEQYF. Written as DNA, the CDR3 is TGTGCCAGCAGGAGAGACACCTACGAGCAGTACTTC.

This clone was observed a single time. The chain carries TRBV10-2 and TRBJ1-4; 7 bases fit TRBD1. CDR1 and CDR2 (germline): WSHSY, SAAADI. The CDR3 has 13 amino acids. V was clipped by 6 bases and J by 3 bases; unmatched bases: 1. CDR3 protein: CASRGGPNEKLFF. In nucleotides, the CDR3 is TGCGCCAGCAGAGGGGGCCCTAATGAAAAACTGTTTTTT.

J is TRBJ1-1 and V is TRBV7-9; 7 bases match TRBD1. The length of the CDR3 is 13 residues. Germline CDR1 SEHNR, CDR2 FQNEAQ (reference sequence). The trim removed 5 bases at V and 11 bases at J, leaving 11 bases unmatched. The CDR3 sequence is CASSLGQGGLAFF. CDR3 nucleotides: TGTGCCAGCAGCCTAGGGCAGGGGGGTTTGGCTTTCTTT.

This sequence joins TRBV6-1 and TRBJ2-1, with TRBD1 identical over 8 bases. Trimming removed 3 bases from V and 5 bases from J; junction bases left unmatched: 3. Per the germline V gene, CDR1 is MNHNS and CDR2 is SASEGT. The CDR3 covers 14 residues. In DNA, the CDR3 is TGTGCCAGCAGTGACGGACAGGGAGACAATGAGCAGTTCTTC. This codes for CASSDGQGDNEQFF.

The V and J genes are TRBV3-1 (or the pseudogene TRBV3-2) and TRBJ1-1, with a weak D call TRBD1 (5 bases). Per the germline V gene, CDR1 is LGHDT and CDR2 is YNNKEL (reference sequence). The CDR3 extends over 15 amino acids. V was shortened by 0 bases and J by 2 bases, with 10 bases between the two germline ends. CDR3: CASSQDQTVNTEAFF. The DNA of the CDR3 is TGTGCCAGCAGCCAAGATCAGACAGTCAACACTGAAGCTTTCTTT.

Notes on this clone: The germline gene is not matched at one end of the junction; a read error may be the cause. The chain joins TRBV3-1 (or the pseudogene TRBV3-2) to TRBJ1-4; D is undetermined. This CDR3 has 13 amino acids. Germline V CDR1 and CDR2: LGHDT, YNNKEL (reference sequence). The DNA for the CDR3 is TGTGCCAGCAGCCAAGATCCTAAGGAAAAACTGTTTTTT. This sequence encodes CASSQDPKEKLFF.